This T cell receptor beta chain was captured in a study of T-cell reconstitution after alpha-beta-depleted transplantation in children. Trimming left V 2 bases short and J 0 bases short, with 8 bases between. In germline, CDR1 is MNHEY, CDR2 SVGAGI. The CDR3 loop spans 14 amino acids. TCRbeta library construction was performed incorporating unique molecular identifiers. TCRdb itself ran the PCR reads through MiXCR, one entry per CDR3 protein. The table lists about 540,000 distinct CDR3 sequences, around 19% of them singletons. The chain has TRBV6-5 and TRBJ2-7; no clear D. The sequence derives from a human donor who donated a stem cell graft to a child with acute lymphoblastic leukemia. This material consisted of PBMCs from the stem cell graft donor, taken from the stem cell graft. CDR3 coding DNA: TGTGCCAGCAGTTACCCCGAACGCTCCTACGAGCAGTACTTC. Translation gives CASSYPERSYEQYF.